Following are 3 T cell receptor beta chains from one sample sequenced in a study of blood T cell repertoires in COVID-19. Measured with immunoSEQ multiplex PCR; TCRdb has only the in-frame clones, and not every one. The repertoire consists of about 130,000 clones, with roughly four fifths occurring once and the leading ten covering less than 14%. The sequencing sample was made of peripheral blood. The receptor set was obtained from a human donor in a cohort sampled during active COVID-19.

This chain links TRBV7-9 with TRBJ2-3, with 9 bases lining up with TRBD2. Losses at the gene ends were 5 bases for V and 2 bases for J; bases not matched to a gene: 5. Germline loops: CDR1 SEHNR, CDR2 FQNEAQ (reference sequence). The CDR3 covers 15 residues. CDR3 loop: CASSPSGGNTDTQYF. The CDR3 DNA is TGTGCCAGCAGCCCGAGCGGGGGGAACACAGATACGCAGTATTTT.

A word on this clone: Distinct nucleotide sequences in the sample also encode this CDR3. This rearrangement joins TRBV6-5 to TRBJ1-1; D uncertain. The CDR3 length is 14 residues. Looked up from germline, CDR1 is MNHEY and CDR2 is SVGAGI. V gave up 0 bases and J gave up 3 bases, with 8 bases separating them. Here the CDR3 reads CASSYSREYTEAFF. The CDR3 DNA is TGTGCCAGCAGTTACTCTAGAGAATACACTGAAGCTTTCTTT.

CDR3 amino acids: CASSYGELSGYTF. The CDR3 DNA reads TGTGCCAGCAGTTACGGAGAGCTTTCTGGCTACACCTTC. The chain combines TRBV6-5 with TRBJ1-2; D is unresolved. CDR3 length: 13 amino acids. CDR1 and CDR2 (germline): MNHEY, SVGAGI. The V end lost 2 bases, the J end lost 7 bases, and 11 bases lay between the germline ends.